These 10 T cell receptor beta chains were sequenced from one sample in a study of blood T cells in healthy people across ages. Combining a sample-barcoded 5' primer with a J-beta primer mix, a second PCR ran for roughly 7 to 11 cycles. A single record per CDR3 protein comes from TCRdb applying MiXCR to the 5' RACE reads. The table has about 640,000 distinct CDR3 sequences, 25% to 35% seen once. Source material: blood. Source of these receptors: a woman of 80 years or more in good health.

In its sample, this clonotype was seen many times. The genes are TRBV5-1 and TRBJ2-7; 8 nucleotides match TRBD1. The trim removed 3 bases at V and 4 bases at J, leaving 3 bases unmatched. CDR1 and CDR2 from the germline V gene are SGHRS and YFSETQ. The CDR3 length is 13 residues. CDR3 in amino acids: CASSSRQGYEQYF. The CDR3 DNA follows: TGCGCCAGCAGCTCTAGACAGGGGTACGAGCAGTACTTC.

This clonotype was found a few times. Being one base from a much bigger clone, this may be a read error. The chain joins TRBV7-2 to TRBJ2-1; 11 bases fit TRBD2. This CDR3 is built from 15 residues. With V trimmed by 2 bases and J by 7 bases, 4 bases remained unmatched. Germline V gene lookup returns CDR1 SGHTA and CDR2 FQGNSA. DNA for the CDR3: TGTGCCAGCAGCTTAAGCGCTAGCGGGGGGAATGAGCAGTTCTTC. This encodes CASSLSASGGNEQFF.

Comments on this clonotype: A read error may explain this, as a much larger clone is one base away. The J gene is TRBJ2-5, the V gene TRBV5-1; 8 bases agree with TRBD1. Germline V CDR1 and CDR2: SGHRS, YFSETQ. Trimming cost V 10 bases and J 4 bases; bases outside gene matches: 12. The CDR3 extends over 14 amino acids. CDR3 protein: CAGNPGGWGETQYF. CDR3 nucleotides: TGCGCCGGCAACCCAGGGGGCTGGGGAGAGACCCAGTACTTC.

This clonotype has at least ten counts. The J gene is TRBJ1-2, the V gene TRBV5-1; no firm D call. V was shortened by 0 bases and J by 4 bases, with 13 bases between the two germline ends. Germline CDR1 SGHRS, CDR2 YFSETQ. The length of the CDR3 is 15 residues. CDR3 DNA sequence: TGCGCCAGCAGCTTGGCGGTGTCTACGAGCTATGGCTACACCTTC. It yields the protein CASSLAVSTSYGYTF.

This clonotype has at least ten counts. The rearrangement uses TRBV7-2 and TRBJ1-1; D unresolved. The ends were cut back, 1 base at V and 5 bases at J, with 11 bases in the middle. The germline gives CDR1 SGHTA, CDR2 FQGNSA. CDR3 length equals 14 residues. CDR3 bases: TGTGCCAGCAGCTTAGATTCGGGCGGGACTGAAGCTTTCTTT. This sequence encodes CASSLDSGGTEAFF. The variable domain in full, completed from reference TRBV7-2 and TRBJ1-1, reads GAGVSQSPSNKVTEKGKDVELRCDPISGHTALYWYRQSLGQGLEFLIYFQGNSAPDKSGLPSDRFSAERTGGSVSTLTIQRTQQEDSAVYLCASSLDSGGTEAFFGQGTRLTVV.

This clonotype was counted between two and nine times. The rearrangement joins TRBV27 to TRBJ2-1; D is undetermined. The ends were cut back, 3 bases at V and 6 bases at J, with 15 bases in the middle. Germline CDR1 reads MNHEY; CDR2 reads SMNVEV (reference sequence). The CDR3 is 15 amino acids. The CDR3, as DNA: TGTGCCAGCAGTTTGGCCCTAGTGGCGATCAATGAGCAGTTCTTC. Translated, it gives CASSLALVAINEQFF.

Ten or more counts support this clonotype. The rearrangement uses TRBV9 and TRBJ2-1, with TRBD2 matching 10 bases. Germline V lookup: CDR1 SGDLS, CDR2 YYNGEE. Unmatched junction bases numbered 7, after V lost 3 bases and J lost 4 bases. The length of the CDR3 is 16 residues. This chain's CDR3 is CASSALAGGLYNEQFF. DNA of the CDR3: TGTGCCAGCAGCGCTTTAGCGGGGGGCCTATACAATGAGCAGTTCTTC. Supplemented by reference TRBV9 and TRBJ2-1, the full variable domain reads DSGVTQTPKHLITATGQRVTLRCSPRSGDLSVYWYQQSLDQGLQFLIQYYNGEERAKGNILERFSAQQFPDLHSELNLSSLELGDSALYFCASSALAGGLYNEQFFGPGTRLTVL.

This clonotype showed up many times. V usage is TRBV7-2 and J usage is TRBJ2-7, with D perhaps matching TRBD1 (6 bases). Trimming stripped 0 bases from V and 6 bases from J, with 12 bases between. The germline gives CDR1 SGHTA, CDR2 FQGNSA. This CDR3 region has 14 residues. DNA for the CDR3: TGTGCCAGCAGCTTAGCGTGGGGGCAGGCCGAGCAGTACTTC. As protein: CASSLAWGQAEQYF.

This clonotype has just a few counts. The chain is built from TRBV30 and TRBJ2-3; 7 bases map to TRBD2. Germline CDR1 and CDR2: GTSNPN and SVGIG (reference sequence). J gave up 5 bases and V 0 bases, and 8 bases lay outside the gene matches. The CDR3 contains 15 residues. The CDR3 region is CAWSVLWGEGDTQYF. The CDR3 DNA follows: TGTGCCTGGAGTGTTCTGTGGGGGGAGGGAGATACGCAGTATTTT.

This clonotype was observed a few times. The V and J genes are TRBV14 and TRBJ2-7; D unclear. The CDR3 extends over 13 amino acids. Germline lookup yields CDR1 SGHDN and CDR2 FVKESK. Trimming took 3 bases from V and 1 from J, leaving 7 bases between them. The CDR3 bases are TGTGCCAGCAGCCAGTATCTGTCCTACGAGCAGTACTTC. It codes for CASSQYLSYEQYF.